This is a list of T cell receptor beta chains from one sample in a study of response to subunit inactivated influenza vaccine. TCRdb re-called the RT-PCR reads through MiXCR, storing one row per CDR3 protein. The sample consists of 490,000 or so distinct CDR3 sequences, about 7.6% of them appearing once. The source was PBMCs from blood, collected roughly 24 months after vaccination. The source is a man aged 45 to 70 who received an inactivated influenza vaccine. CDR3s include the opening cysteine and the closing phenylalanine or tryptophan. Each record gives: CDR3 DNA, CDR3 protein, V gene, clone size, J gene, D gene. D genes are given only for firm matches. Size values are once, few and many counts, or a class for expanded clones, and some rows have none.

TGCAGTGCTAGAGATCAGTCTAGCGGGGGCGGGGAGCTGTTTTTT,CSARDQSSGGGELFF,TRBV20-1,many,TRBJ2-2,TRBD2
TGCGCCAGCAGCTGGGGTCGCCCTAGCGGGGGCACCGGGGAGCTGTTTTTT,CASSWGRPSGGTGELFF,TRBV5-1,few,TRBJ2-2,TRBD2
TGTGCCAGCAGTTTAGGGCCAGCTTCGGAGCAGTTCTTC,CASSLGPASEQFF,TRBV27,.,TRBJ2-1,.
TGTGCCAGCAGTCCGACTTATAGCTCCTACAATGAGCAGTTCTTC,CASSPTYSSYNEQFF,TRBV27,.,TRBJ2-1,.
TGCAGCGTTACGGACAGCATGAACACTGAAGCTTTCTTT,CSVTDSMNTEAFF,TRBV29-1,many,TRBJ1-1,.
TGCGCCAGCAGCTGGACAGGGGGATCTGACTCAAACTATGGCTACACCTTC,CASSWTGGSDSNYGYTF,TRBV5-1,.,TRBJ1-2,TRBD1
TGTGCCAGCAGTTACGGGCAGGGGGCGGCGGAGACCCAGTACTTC,CASSYGQGAAETQYF,TRBV6-5,few,TRBJ2-5,TRBD1
TGTGCCAGCAGCTCAGTTAAGCGGGCGCTACAAGAGACCCAGTACTTC,CASSSVKRALQETQYF,TRBV7-9,few,TRBJ2-5,.
TGTGCCAGCAGTCAAACCGGGACCCCGACGGATACGCAGTATTTT,CASSQTGTPTDTQYF,TRBV28,many,TRBJ2-3,.
TGTGCCAGCAGCTTGACAGGGGTAGAGTATTCCGGGGAGCTGTTTTTT,CASSLTGVEYSGELFF,TRBV11-2,many,TRBJ2-2,TRBD1
TGTGCCAGTAGTTACCCAATTAGCAATCAGCCCCAGCATTTT,CASSYPISNQPQHF,TRBV19,.,TRBJ1-5,.
TGTGCCATCAGTGGACTAGCGGGCCTTAGCTCCTACAATGAGCAGTTCTTC,CAISGLAGLSSYNEQFF,TRBV10-3,many,TRBJ2-1,TRBD2
TGTGCCAGCAACGGGCTGAACACTGAAGCTTTCTTT,CASNGLNTEAFF,TRBV12-3/TRBV12-4,.,TRBJ1-1,.
TGTGCCAGCAGCTTAGGTCTACCGAGCTCCTACGAGCAGTACTTC,CASSLGLPSSYEQYF,TRBV7-2,.,TRBJ2-7,.
TGTGCCAACCCGGACAGGGACGATCAGCCCCAGCATTTT,CANPDRDDQPQHF,TRBV6-1,.,TRBJ1-5,TRBD1
TGTGCCAGCAGTGGGCAGGGGGCGGTTATTGGCTACACCTTC,CASSGQGAVIGYTF,TRBV6-1,few,TRBJ1-2,TRBD1
TGTGCCAGCAGTCAGCCTATAGCGGGGGGCCGAGAGACCCAGTACTTC,CASSQPIAGGRETQYF,TRBV7-9,few,TRBJ2-5,TRBD2
TGTGCCATCAGCTCGACCGACGGTGATACGCAGTATTTT,CAISSTDGDTQYF,TRBV10-3,.,TRBJ2-3,.
TGTGCCAGCAGCCGAAACAGGGGAGGAGGAATCAGTCAGCCCCAGCATTTT,CASSRNRGGGISQPQHF,TRBV12-3/TRBV12-4,.,TRBJ1-5,TRBD1
TGTGCCAGCAGCTTACCAGGTTGGGAGACCCAGTACTTC,CASSLPGWETQYF,TRBV11-2,few,TRBJ2-5,.
TGCAGCGGGGCAAGGGGGGGCGCAGGACAGTTCTTC,CSGARGGAGQFF,TRBV29-1,.,TRBJ2-1,.
TGCAGCGCCCCCGGGGGTAGCGGGAGATTCCATGAGCAGTTCTTC,CSAPGGSGRFHEQFF,TRBV29-1,.,TRBJ2-1,TRBD2
TGTGCCAGCTCACCACTGGCTAGTCTCGGTTTCGAGCAGTTCTTC,CASSPLASLGFEQFF,TRBV18,.,TRBJ2-1,.
TGCAGTGCTAGAAGACTAGCGGGGGCCCACCAGTACTTC,CSARRLAGAHQYF,TRBV20-1,few,TRBJ2-7,TRBD2